The 14 T cell receptor beta chains below all came from one sample that was sequenced in a study of shared clonotypes between healthy human individuals. TCRdb's copy holds only in-frame clones and misses some; the assay was immunoSEQ multiplex PCR. The top ten clones hold approximately 12% of a sample with some 500,000 clones, 75% to 80% of them seen once. The source material was PBMCs. All receptors derive from a woman aged 40 to 50 in good health. Some clones in this sample may be carry-over from other donors' samples.

A note on this clone: A read error may explain this, as a much larger clone is one base away. The DNA of the CDR3 is TGTGCCAGCAGTTTTTGGGGGCGGACAAACACAGATACGCAGTATTTT. It is translated as CASSFWGRTNTDTQYF. This sequence joins TRBV28 and TRBJ2-3; possible D gene TRBD1, 6 bases. The ends were cut back, 3 bases at V and 2 bases at J, with 15 bases in the middle. The V gene's germline CDR1 is MDHEN and CDR2 SYDVKM. The CDR3 is 16 amino acids.

This clone occurred a few times. The sample contains more than one DNA sequence encoding this CDR3. In nucleotides, the CDR3 is TGTGCCAGCAGTTACTCACGTAATCAGCCCCAGCATTTT. Encoded protein: CASSYSRNQPQHF. V is TRBV6-5 and J is TRBJ1-5; D unresolved. The V end was cut by 0 bases, the J end by 4 bases, with 4 bases between. Looked up from germline, CDR1 is MNHEY and CDR2 is SVGAGI. This CDR3 spans 13 amino acids.

Of note for this clone: This likely reflects a read error, since a far larger clone is one base away. The same CDR3 also results from other DNA sequences found in this sample. This chain connects TRBV18 to TRBJ2-7; 9 bases agree with TRBD2. The V gene's germline CDR1 is KGHSH and CDR2 LQKENI. This CDR3 is 14 amino acids long. CDR3 residues: CASSPIAGAYEQYF. CDR3 bases: TGTGCCAGCTCACCTATAGCGGGAGCCTATGAGCAGTACTTC.

The chain has TRBV5-1 and TRBJ2-7; TRBD2 agrees at 7 bases. CDR3 length: 15 amino acids. Germline V gene lookup returns CDR1 SGHRS and CDR2 YFSETQ. V was clipped by 4 bases and J by 3 bases; unmatched bases: 10. This CDR3 is CASSPGGGEGYEQYF. As DNA, the CDR3 is TGCGCCAGCAGCCCGGGGGGAGGGGAGGGCTACGAGCAGTACTTC.

V and J are TRBV2 and TRBJ2-7, with D hard to call. Trimming pared 5 bases from V and 2 bases from J, leaving 13 bases between. This CDR3 is 14 amino acids long. The germline gives CDR1 SNHLY, CDR2 FYNNEI. The CDR3 DNA reads as TGTGCCAGCAGTCCTACGGCGGCTACCTACGAGCAGTACTTC. Translation: CASSPTAATYEQYF.

V gene TRBV30 combines with J gene TRBJ2-7; TRBD1 matches at 11 bases. This CDR3 has 16 amino acids. J was trimmed by 1 base and V by 8 bases; bases with no gene match: 13. From germline, CDR1 is GTSNPN and CDR2 SVGIG (reference sequence). CDR3 protein: CASSVTGTGGSYEQYF. CDR3 coding DNA: TGTGCCAGTAGTGTCACCGGGACAGGGGGTTCCTACGAGCAGTACTTC.

The rearrangement links TRBV9 to TRBJ2-3; D is perhaps TRBD1 or TRBD2 (7 bases each). The V gene lost 4 bases and the J gene lost 10 bases, with 19 bases spanning the gap. CDR1 and CDR2 from the germline V gene are SGDLS and YYNGEE. The CDR3 is 14 residues long. CDR3 coding DNA: TGTGCCAGCAGCCGGGGGGTAAGACAGGGTTCGCAGTATTTT. It is translated as CASSRGVRQGSQYF.

J is TRBJ2-2 and V is TRBV4-2; tentative D call: TRBD2 (5 bases). The CDR3 loop spans 16 amino acids. Germline V CDR1 and CDR2: LGHNA, YNFKEQ. Deletions cut 0 bases from V and 0 bases from J, with 8 bases between. DNA of the CDR3: TGTGCCAGCAGCCAAGAGGACTGGGCGAACACCGGGGAGCTGTTTTTT. The encoded protein is CASSQEDWANTGELFF.

The chain has TRBV2 and TRBJ1-2, with a possible D match to TRBD1 (5 bases). The V end was cut by 8 bases, the J end by 2 bases, with 9 bases between. This CDR3 has 12 amino acids. Germline CDR1 and CDR2: SNHLY and FYNNEI. The chain's CDR3 is CASRDANYGYTF. The CDR3 bases are TGTGCCAGCCGGGACGCGAACTATGGCTACACCTTC.

V gene TRBV7-9 combines with J gene TRBJ2-5, with D maybe TRBD1 (5 bases). The ends were cut back, 1 base at V and 4 bases at J, with 10 bases in the middle. CDR1 SEHNR and CDR2 FQNEAQ come from the germline V gene (reference sequence). The CDR3 sequence is 14 residues long. CDR3 bases: TGTGCCAGCAGCTTAGGCAGGGCGCTAGAGACCCAGTACTTC. The encoded protein is CASSLGRALETQYF.

This sequence joins TRBV29-1 and TRBJ2-6; no definite D call. V lost 4 bases to trimming and J lost 0 bases, with 10 bases between them. The germline CDR1 and CDR2 sequences are SQVTM and ANQGSEA. This CDR3 comprises 15 residues. The CDR3, as DNA: TGCAGCGTTGGGGTAGGGCCCTCTGGGGCCAACGTCCTGACTTTC. Its translation: CSVGVGPSGANVLTF.

This clone was seen at least ten times. The chain joins TRBV28 to TRBJ2-5; tentatively, D is TRBD2 (5 bases). With 6 bases removed from V and 2 bases from J, the gap between germline ends came to 16 bases. Germline V gene sequence: CDR1 MDHEN, CDR2 SYDVKM. The CDR3 extends over 15 amino acids. The CDR3 DNA follows: TGTGCCAGCAGAACCTCCTGGGGAGAACAAGAGACCCAGTACTTC. Translated, it gives CASRTSWGEQETQYF. Using reference TRBV28 and TRBJ2-5 for the parts outside the CDR3, the full variable domain is DVKVTQSSRYLVKRTGEKVFLECVQDMDHENMFWYRQDPGLGLRLIYFSYDVKMKEKGDIPEGYSVSREKKERFSLILESASTNQTSMYLCASRTSWGEQETQYFGPGTRLLVL.

Concerning this clone: A far larger clone is just one base off, so this is likely a read error. V gene TRBV5-1 combines with J gene TRBJ1-1; D uncertain. The V gene's germline CDR1 is SGHRS and CDR2 YFSETQ. This CDR3 is 13 amino acids long. DNA of the CDR3: TGCGCCAGCAGCTTGGACAGAGGGAATGCGGCTCTCTTT. It yields the protein CASSLDRGNAALF.

This chain joins TRBV10-3 and TRBJ1-3, with 8 bases identical to TRBD1. Trimming cost V 8 bases and J 3 bases; bases outside gene matches: 3. The germline gives CDR1 ENHRY, CDR2 SYGVKD. CDR3 length: 13 amino acids. CDR3 region: CAIGQGNGNTIYF. CDR3 sequence (DNA): TGTGCCATCGGACAGGGTAATGGAAACACCATATATTTT.